A selection of T cell receptor beta chains follows, all from one sample in a study of T cells in narcolepsy. The repertoire was sequenced with immunoSEQ multiplex PCR; TCRdb's copy has only in-frame clones and lacks some. The repertoire holds 25,000 to 35,000 clones, with around nine tenths as singletons. The sample was CD45RA- memory CD4+ T cells from PBMCs. The receptors here all came from a human donor with narcolepsy. Each CDR3 is given with its conserved first and last residue. Each record gives: J gene, D gene, clone size, V gene, CDR3 protein, CDR3 DNA. A D gene is named only where the DNA matches it firmly. A row's size may be missing; if present it is once, few, many or a size class.

J gene: TRBJ1-2
D gene: .
clone size: .
V gene: TRBV5-1
CDR3 protein: CASSPAVGQADTF
CDR3 DNA: TGCGCCAGCAGCCCGGCTGTTGGGCAGGCGGACACCTTC

J gene: TRBJ1-5
D gene: TRBD1
clone size: .
V gene: TRBV28
CDR3 protein: CASSLGQHNQPQHF
CDR3 DNA: TGTGCCAGCAGTTTGGGACAGCACAATCAGCCCCAGCATTTT

J gene: TRBJ1-1
D gene: .
clone size: .
V gene: TRBV5-6
CDR3 protein: CASSLPATSGEAFF
CDR3 DNA: TGTGCCAGCAGCTTACCGGCTACCTCGGGGGAAGCTTTCTTT

J gene: TRBJ2-3
D gene: .
clone size: .
V gene: TRBV2
CDR3 protein: CASSDRAADTQYF
CDR3 DNA: TGTGCCAGCAGTGACAGGGCAGCAGATACGCAGTATTTT

J gene: TRBJ2-5
D gene: .
clone size: .
V gene: TRBV4-2
CDR3 protein: CASSQDFLSSETQYF
CDR3 DNA: TGTGCCAGCAGCCAAGATTTCTTGAGTTCGGAGACCCAGTACTTC

J gene: TRBJ2-6
D gene: .
clone size: once
V gene: TRBV9
CDR3 protein: CASSGGSNSGANVLTF
CDR3 DNA: TGTGCCAGCAGTGGAGGCAGTAATTCTGGGGCCAACGTCCTGACTTTC

J gene: TRBJ2-3
D gene: .
clone size: .
V gene: TRBV6-6
CDR3 protein: CASTLGRQDTQYF
CDR3 DNA: TGTGCCAGCACTTTGGGGCGCCAAGATACGCAGTATTTT

J gene: TRBJ2-1
D gene: TRBD2
clone size: .
V gene: TRBV7-9
CDR3 protein: CASSLGAGGWNEQFF
CDR3 DNA: TGTGCCAGCAGCTTAGGAGCGGGGGGGTGGAATGAGCAGTTCTTC

J gene: TRBJ2-1
D gene: TRBD1
clone size: .
V gene: TRBV5-6
CDR3 protein: CASSVEQGFSYNEQFF
CDR3 DNA: TGTGCCAGCAGCGTAGAACAGGGGTTTTCCTACAATGAGCAGTTCTTC

J gene: TRBJ1-4
D gene: .
clone size: .
V gene: TRBV6-1
CDR3 protein: CASRGEKLFF
CDR3 DNA: TGTGCCAGCAGAGGGGAAAAACTGTTTTTT

J gene: TRBJ2-2
D gene: .
clone size: .
V gene: TRBV2
CDR3 protein: CASSDPRGNGELFF
CDR3 DNA: TGTGCCAGCAGTGACCCAAGGGGTAACGGGGAGCTGTTTTTT

J gene: TRBJ1-1
D gene: .
clone size: few
V gene: TRBV7-9
CDR3 protein: CASSSAGGEAFF
CDR3 DNA: TGTGCCAGCAGCTCTGCGGGGGGTGAAGCTTTCTTT

J gene: TRBJ2-5
D gene: .
clone size: .
V gene: TRBV5-8
CDR3 protein: CASSSWSGRTQETQYF
CDR3 DNA: TGTGCCAGCAGCTCGTGGTCAGGGCGCACCCAAGAGACCCAGTACTTC

J gene: TRBJ2-3
D gene: TRBD2
clone size: few
V gene: TRBV16
CDR3 protein: CASSVRRGFKDTQYF
CDR3 DNA: TGTGCCAGCAGCGTAAGGCGGGGGTTCAAAGATACGCAGTATTTT

J gene: TRBJ1-1
D gene: .
clone size: once
V gene: TRBV27
CDR3 protein: CASSPLRSLVNTEAFF
CDR3 DNA: TGTGCCAGCAGTCCCCTTCGCAGCCTCGTGAACACTGAAGCTTTCTTT

J gene: TRBJ1-2
D gene: TRBD1
clone size: .
V gene: TRBV5-1
CDR3 protein: CASSGGQGAYYGYTF
CDR3 DNA: TGCGCCAGCAGCGGGGGACAGGGGGCTTACTATGGCTACACCTTC

J gene: TRBJ2-1
D gene: TRBD2
clone size: .
V gene: TRBV7-6
CDR3 protein: CASSLAGSVAEQFF
CDR3 DNA: TGTGCCAGCAGCCTAGCGGGGTCGGTTGCTGAGCAGTTCTTC

J gene: TRBJ2-7
D gene: TRBD1
clone size: .
V gene: TRBV18
CDR3 protein: CASSPGTGDRLEQYF
CDR3 DNA: TGTGCCAGCTCACCCGGGACAGGGGATAGGTTGGAGCAGTACTTC

J gene: TRBJ2-2
D gene: TRBD2
clone size: .
V gene: TRBV19
CDR3 protein: CASHPGLANTGELFF
CDR3 DNA: TGTGCCAGTCACCCGGGACTAGCGAACACCGGGGAGCTGTTTTTT

J gene: TRBJ1-4
D gene: .
clone size: .
V gene: TRBV7-9
CDR3 protein: CASSFGNEKLFF
CDR3 DNA: TGTGCCAGCAGCTTTGGGAATGAAAAACTGTTTTTT

J gene: TRBJ1-3
D gene: .
clone size: .
V gene: TRBV28
CDR3 protein: CASSSATSAGNTIYF
CDR3 DNA: TGTGCCAGCAGTTCTGCTACCAGCGCGGGAAACACCATATATTTT

J gene: TRBJ1-2
D gene: TRBD1
clone size: few
V gene: TRBV5-1
CDR3 protein: CASSPPTGFYGYTF
CDR3 DNA: TGCGCCAGCAGCCCCCCGACAGGGTTTTATGGCTACACCTTC

J gene: TRBJ1-3
D gene: TRBD1
clone size: few
V gene: TRBV7-9
CDR3 protein: CASSQGAAGNTIYF
CDR3 DNA: TGTGCCAGCAGTCAGGGGGCCGCTGGAAACACCATATATTTT

J gene: TRBJ2-7
D gene: TRBD1
clone size: .
V gene: TRBV6-5
CDR3 protein: CASSYLDRGSQQYF
CDR3 DNA: TGTGCCAGCAGTTACTTGGACAGGGGTTCCCAGCAGTACTTC

J gene: TRBJ1-6
D gene: .
clone size: .
V gene: TRBV6-6
CDR3 protein: CASSWETGNSPLHF
CDR3 DNA: TGTGCCAGCAGTTGGGAGACGGGGAATTCACCCCTCCACTTT

J gene: TRBJ2-6
D gene: .
clone size: .
V gene: TRBV21-1
CDR3 protein: CASSIWAGRSGANVLTF
CDR3 DNA: TGTGCCAGCAGCATATGGGCAGGGCGGTCTGGGGCCAACGTCCTGACTTTC

J gene: TRBJ1-6
D gene: .
clone size: few
V gene: TRBV7-6
CDR3 protein: CASSLDGVPNSPLHF
CDR3 DNA: TGTGCCAGCAGCCTCGACGGTGTCCCAAATTCACCCCTCCACTTT

J gene: TRBJ2-7
D gene: .
clone size: .
V gene: TRBV5-1
CDR3 protein: CASSLVGGGYEQYF
CDR3 DNA: TGCGCCAGCAGCTTGGTTGGGGGCGGCTACGAGCAGTACTTC

J gene: TRBJ1-1
D gene: .
clone size: .
V gene: TRBV5-5
CDR3 protein: CASSLSVGTTEAFF
CDR3 DNA: TGTGCCAGCAGCTTGTCGGTAGGGACCACTGAAGCTTTCTTT

J gene: TRBJ1-1
D gene: .
clone size: .
V gene: TRBV5-1
CDR3 protein: CASSLSGGRDTEAFF
CDR3 DNA: TGCGCCAGCAGCTTGTCCGGGGGGCGAGACACTGAAGCTTTCTTT

J gene: TRBJ1-4
D gene: .
clone size: .
V gene: TRBV6-1
CDR3 protein: CASRKEQRNEKLFF
CDR3 DNA: TGTGCCAGCAGAAAGGAACAGCGGAATGAAAAACTGTTTTTT

J gene: TRBJ1-1
D gene: TRBD1
clone size: once
V gene: TRBV2
CDR3 protein: CASSEDRGRGTEAFF
CDR3 DNA: TGTGCCAGCAGTGAGGACAGGGGGCGAGGGACTGAAGCTTTCTTT

J gene: TRBJ2-3
D gene: .
clone size: .
V gene: TRBV11-3
CDR3 protein: CASSLEGGGMADTQYF
CDR3 DNA: TGTGCCAGCAGCTTAGAAGGGGGGGGCATGGCAGATACGCAGTATTTT

J gene: TRBJ1-5
D gene: TRBD1
clone size: .
V gene: TRBV6-1
CDR3 protein: CASSGQGGFSNQPQHF
CDR3 DNA: TGTGCCAGCAGTGGCCAGGGGGGATTTAGCAATCAGCCCCAGCATTTT

J gene: TRBJ2-2
D gene: .
clone size: .
V gene: TRBV6-1
CDR3 protein: CASSEAENTGELFF
CDR3 DNA: TGTGCCAGCAGTGAAGCGGAGAACACCGGGGAGCTGTTTTTT

J gene: TRBJ2-3
D gene: .
clone size: .
V gene: TRBV18
CDR3 protein: CASSPLPGTTDTQYF
CDR3 DNA: TGTGCCAGCTCACCACTACCGGGAACCACAGATACGCAGTATTTT

J gene: TRBJ2-5
D gene: .
clone size: .
V gene: TRBV15
CDR3 protein: CATSRDPSLGSAKTQYF
CDR3 DNA: TGTGCCACCAGCAGAGATCCCTCGCTGGGTAGCGCGAAGACCCAGTACTTC

J gene: TRBJ1-2
D gene: .
clone size: .
V gene: TRBV6-5
CDR3 protein: CASSAGQGTYGYTF
CDR3 DNA: TGTGCCAGCAGCGCCGGTCAGGGGACCTATGGCTACACCTTC

J gene: TRBJ2-1
D gene: .
clone size: .
V gene: TRBV5-8
CDR3 protein: CASSLSRTRGSYNEQFF
CDR3 DNA: TGTGCCAGCAGCTTGAGTCGTACCAGGGGATCCTACAATGAGCAGTTCTTC

J gene: TRBJ1-2
D gene: .
clone size: .
V gene: TRBV28
CDR3 protein: CASRGATGYTF
CDR3 DNA: TGTGCCAGCCGGGGGGCGACTGGCTACACCTTC

J gene: TRBJ2-3
D gene: .
clone size: .
V gene: TRBV10-2
CDR3 protein: CASGSPDTQYF
CDR3 DNA: TGCGCCAGCGGATCGCCAGATACGCAGTATTTT

J gene: TRBJ2-1
D gene: TRBD1
clone size: .
V gene: TRBV29-1
CDR3 protein: CSVDKDRATLDEQFF
CDR3 DNA: TGCAGCGTCGATAAGGACAGGGCTACCCTTGATGAGCAGTTCTTC

J gene: TRBJ1-4
D gene: .
clone size: .
V gene: TRBV27
CDR3 protein: CASSGQGGSEKLFF
CDR3 DNA: TGTGCCAGCAGTGGGCAGGGTGGGAGTGAAAAACTGTTTTTT

J gene: TRBJ2-2
D gene: .
clone size: .
V gene: TRBV7-6
CDR3 protein: CASSLATGSGELFF
CDR3 DNA: TGTGCCAGCAGCTTAGCGACGGGATCCGGGGAGCTGTTTTTT

J gene: TRBJ2-3
D gene: TRBD1
clone size: .
V gene: TRBV19
CDR3 protein: CASSVGQGGPDTQYF
CDR3 DNA: TGTGCCAGTAGTGTGGGACAGGGTGGCCCAGATACGCAGTATTTT

J gene: TRBJ2-2
D gene: .
clone size: few
V gene: TRBV7-6
CDR3 protein: CASSLAGTTDTGELFF
CDR3 DNA: TGTGCCAGCAGCTTAGCTGGGACCACGGACACCGGGGAGCTGTTTTTT

J gene: TRBJ2-1
D gene: .
clone size: .
V gene: TRBV11-2
CDR3 protein: CASSLERARRNNEQFF
CDR3 DNA: TGTGCCAGCAGCTTAGAGCGGGCTCGGCGGAACAATGAGCAGTTCTTC

J gene: TRBJ2-3
D gene: .
clone size: once
V gene: TRBV10-3
CDR3 protein: CAITARPTDTQYF
CDR3 DNA: TGTGCCATTACAGCGCGGCCCACAGATACGCAGTATTTT

J gene: TRBJ1-4
D gene: .
clone size: .
V gene: TRBV7-9
CDR3 protein: CASSSRRLGNEKLFF
CDR3 DNA: TGTGCCAGCAGCTCTCGAAGGCTAGGTAATGAAAAACTGTTTTTT

J gene: TRBJ1-2
D gene: .
clone size: .
V gene: TRBV2
CDR3 protein: CASSEWARDGYTF
CDR3 DNA: TGTGCCAGCAGTGAATGGGCGCGGGATGGCTACACCTTC

J gene: TRBJ1-1
D gene: .
clone size: .
V gene: TRBV18
CDR3 protein: CASSLWGPPFF
CDR3 DNA: TGTGCCAGCTCACTTTGGGGGCCCCCTTTCTTT

J gene: TRBJ1-2
D gene: .
clone size: .
V gene: TRBV10-1
CDR3 protein: CASGRSYGYTF
CDR3 DNA: TGCGCCAGCGGTCGAAGCTATGGCTACACCTTC

J gene: TRBJ1-5
D gene: .
clone size: .
V gene: TRBV19
CDR3 protein: CASSIGRENQPQHF
CDR3 DNA: TGTGCCAGTAGTATAGGACGGGAGAATCAGCCCCAGCATTTT

J gene: TRBJ1-6
D gene: .
clone size: .
V gene: TRBV4-2
CDR3 protein: CASSQELQGGSYNSPLHF
CDR3 DNA: TGTGCCAGCAGCCAAGAGTTGCAGGGAGGATCCTATAATTCACCCCTCCACTTT

J gene: TRBJ1-4
D gene: .
clone size: .
V gene: TRBV9
CDR3 protein: CASSNPHTTNEKLFF
CDR3 DNA: TGTGCCAGCAGTAACCCACATACAACTAATGAAAAACTGTTTTTT

J gene: TRBJ2-5
D gene: .
clone size: .
V gene: TRBV4-1
CDR3 protein: CASSQKVGWETQYF
CDR3 DNA: TGCGCCAGCAGCCAAAAAGTAGGGTGGGAGACCCAGTACTTC

J gene: TRBJ2-2
D gene: TRBD1
clone size: .
V gene: TRBV5-6
CDR3 protein: CASSLEGGRNTGELFF
CDR3 DNA: TGTGCCAGCAGCTTGGAAGGGGGCAGGAACACCGGGGAGCTGTTTTTT

J gene: TRBJ1-1
D gene: .
clone size: once
V gene: TRBV6-5
CDR3 protein: CASRGPRTTEAFF
CDR3 DNA: TGTGCCAGCAGAGGACCCCGGACCACTGAAGCTTTCTTT

J gene: TRBJ2-3
D gene: .
clone size: .
V gene: TRBV4-1
CDR3 protein: CASSQALLDTQYF
CDR3 DNA: TGCGCCAGCAGCCAAGCCTTGTTAGATACGCAGTATTTT

J gene: TRBJ2-5
D gene: .
clone size: .
V gene: TRBV5-1
CDR3 protein: CASSLGTGATEETQYF
CDR3 DNA: TGCGCCAGCAGCTTGGGGACGGGGGCAACGGAGGAGACCCAGTACTTC